These T cell receptor beta chains were read from a single sample in a study of blood T cell repertoires in COVID-19. Clones were sequenced by immunoSEQ multiplex PCR, and TCRdb holds only the in-frame ones, with some missing. Among 200,000 to 300,000 clones listed, approximately 83% were seen once. The material sequenced was PBMCs or T cells enriched from blood (not recorded which). All receptors derive from a middle-aged woman with acute COVID-19. Each CDR3 is given with its conserved first and last residue.

>TRBV19|15
CASSKGQAAQETQYF
>TRBV4-2|15
CASSQVVGQGLEQYF
>TRBV9|16
CASSTSGGGYQETQYF
>TRBV5-8|18
CASSLTPYRGRSNQPQHF
>TRBV11-3|16
CASSPRQDGANYGYTF
>TRBV18|16
CASSPVTGSYQETQYF
>TRBV25-1|16
CASSEVQRENSYEQYF
>TRBV28|14
CASRPSGSSYEQYF
>TRBV5-6|15
CASSLAPGLGETQYF
>TRBV5-1|15
CASSLVGTGNYGYTF
>TRBV5-8|13
CASSSETDYGYTF
>TRBV29-1|12
CSVVLATGELFF
>TRBV2|11
CARSGNNEQFF
>TRBV7-2|13
CASSLVTGYGYTF
>TRBV2|12
CASRDRQETQYF
>TRBV25-1|14
CASTGQGLDSPLHF
>TRBV19|14
CASKKQGVNEKLFF
>TRBV10-3|13
CAIRETGGSEAFF
>TRBV9|13
CASSVQGNYGYTF
>TRBV12-3/TRBV12-4|13
CASSSPRDYEQYF
>TRBV30|19
CAWSSPAPGLAGEGETQYF
>TRBV9|16
CAPSETGVLSGHEQYF
>TRBV6-6|14
CASSSWTANTEAFF
>TRBV14|15
CASSPPRGMNTEAFF
>TRBV23-1|13
CASSLWGRFGYTF
>TRBV12-3/TRBV12-4|12
CASSWHNYGYTF
>TRBV11-2|19
CASSLGRGVVIGRVYEQYF
>TRBV5-1|14
CASRRGSGANVLTF
>TRBV5-1|14
CASSPGQGRTEAFF
>TRBV3-1/TRBV3-2|13
CASSQAVAETQYF
>TRBV2|17
CASSEALLGRGGQPQHF
>TRBV5-1|12
CASRTQQETQYF
>TRBV27|16
CASSLLLAGGVDTQYF